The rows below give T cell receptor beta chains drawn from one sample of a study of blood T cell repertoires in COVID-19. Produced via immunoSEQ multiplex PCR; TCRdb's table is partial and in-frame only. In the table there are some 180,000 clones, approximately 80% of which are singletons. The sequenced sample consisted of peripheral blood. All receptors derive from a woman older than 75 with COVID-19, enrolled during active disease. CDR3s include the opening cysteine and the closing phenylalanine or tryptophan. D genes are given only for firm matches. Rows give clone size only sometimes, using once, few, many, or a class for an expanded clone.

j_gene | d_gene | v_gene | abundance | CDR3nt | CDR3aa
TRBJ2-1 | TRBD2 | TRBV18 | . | TGTGCCAGCCAGGCTAGCGGGAGGGCCGGCAGTGAGCAGTTCTTC | CASQASGRAGSEQFF
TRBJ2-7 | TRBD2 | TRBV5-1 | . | TGCGCCAGCAAGGGAAGACTAGCGGGAGACGAGCAGTACTTC | CASKGRLAGDEQYF
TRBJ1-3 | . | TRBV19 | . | TGTGCCAGTAGTACCCGTCAGGGTCGGAACACCATATATTTT | CASSTRQGRNTIYF
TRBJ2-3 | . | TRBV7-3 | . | TGTGCCAGCAGCCTAGGAACTAGTCTGACAGATACGCAGTATTTT | CASSLGTSLTDTQYF
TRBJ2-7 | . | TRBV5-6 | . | TGTGCCAGCAGCTTAGGACTGGGAAGCTCCTACGAGCAGTACTTC | CASSLGLGSSYEQYF
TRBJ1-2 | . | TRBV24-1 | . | TGTGCCACCAGTGATAGGGAGACCGGAGGCTACACCTTC | CATSDRETGGYTF
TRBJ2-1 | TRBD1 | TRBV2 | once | TGTGCCAGCAGCCCCCAGGACAGGTACAATGAGCAGTTCTTC | CASSPQDRYNEQFF
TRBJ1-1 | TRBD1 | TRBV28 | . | TGTGCCAGCAGGAGGGGGCGGGTATCGACTGAAGCTTTCTTT | CASRRGRVSTEAFF
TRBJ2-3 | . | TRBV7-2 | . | TGTGCCAGCAGCGGGAGGCCCTACACAGATACGCAGTATTTT | CASSGRPYTDTQYF
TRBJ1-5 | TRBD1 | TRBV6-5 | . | TGTGCCAGCCGCGGACAGGGGGGCAATCAGCCCCAGCATTTT | CASRGQGGNQPQHF
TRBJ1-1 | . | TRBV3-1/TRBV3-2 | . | TGTGCCAGCAGCCAGGTGGACAGCCAAGGTGAAGCTTTCTTT | CASSQVDSQGEAFF
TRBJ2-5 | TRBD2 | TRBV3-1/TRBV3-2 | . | TGTGCCAGCAGCCAGTACACGGGGGGTGAAGAGACCCAGTACTTC | CASSQYTGGEETQYF
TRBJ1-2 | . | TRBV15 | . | TGTGCCACCAGCAGAACCCGACAGGATGGCTACACCTTC | CATSRTRQDGYTF
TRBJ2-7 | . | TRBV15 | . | TGTGCCACCAGCAGAGAAGCGACAGGAGGCTACGAGCAGTACTTC | CATSREATGGYEQYF
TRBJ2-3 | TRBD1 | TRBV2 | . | TGTGCCAGCAAAAGGACAGGGGCAGGGAGCACAGATACGCAGTATTTT | CASKRTGAGSTDTQYF
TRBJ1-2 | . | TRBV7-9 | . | TGTGCCAGCAGCCCGCCCGGAGGGCAGGGAGACTATGGCTACACCTTC | CASSPPGGQGDYGYTF
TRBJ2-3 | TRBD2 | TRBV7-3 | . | TGTGCCAGCAGCTCAGATCGGACTAGCGGGTGGAATTTT | CASSSDRTSGWNF
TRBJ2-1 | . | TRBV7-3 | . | TGTGCCAGCAGCCCCGGACTACAAGGTGAGCAGTTCTTC | CASSPGLQGEQFF
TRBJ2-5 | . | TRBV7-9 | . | TGTGCCAGCAGAACTACAGGGCGCATAGGGGAGACCCAGTACTTC | CASRTTGRIGETQYF
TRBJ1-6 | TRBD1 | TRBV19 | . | TGTGCCAGTAGTATGGGACAGGGTGGTCCACGTTATAATTCACCCCTCCACTTT | CASSMGQGGPRYNSPLHF
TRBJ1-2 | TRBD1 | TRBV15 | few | TGTGCCACCAGCAGAGGGGGACAGGGGGCAGGAACCGGCTACACCTTC | CATSRGGQGAGTGYTF
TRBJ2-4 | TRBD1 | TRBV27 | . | TGTGCCAGCAGCCCTCGGGACAGGGTAAACATTCAGTACTTC | CASSPRDRVNIQYF
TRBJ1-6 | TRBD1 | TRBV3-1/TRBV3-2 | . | TGTGCCAGCAGGTACTCCGGGCAGGGGGATTCACCCCTCCACTTT | CASRYSGQGDSPLHF
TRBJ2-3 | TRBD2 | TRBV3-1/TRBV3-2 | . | TGTGCCAGCAGCCCCTGGACTAGCGGGCCCAGCACAGATACGCAGTATTTT | CASSPWTSGPSTDTQYF
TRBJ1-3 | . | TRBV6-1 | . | TGTGCCAGCAGTGACCGGGGAGGCGAAACTACTGGAAACACCATATATTTT | CASSDRGGETTGNTIYF
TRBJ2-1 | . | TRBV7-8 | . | TGTGCCAGCAGTATATTTCACAATGAGCAGTTCTTC | CASSIFHNEQFF
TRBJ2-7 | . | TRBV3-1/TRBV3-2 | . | TGTGCCAGCAGGCGCGGGACAGACAAGGGCGAGCAGTACTTC | CASRRGTDKGEQYF
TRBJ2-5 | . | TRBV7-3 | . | TGTGCCAGCAGCGCGGTAGGGGCTCGGGAAGAGACCCAGTACTTC | CASSAVGAREETQYF
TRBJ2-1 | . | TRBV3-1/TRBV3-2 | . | TGTGCCAGCAGCCAAGCATCCCAGGACTACAATGAGCAGTTCTTC | CASSQASQDYNEQFF
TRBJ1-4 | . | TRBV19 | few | TGTGCCAGTAGTATCACCAGCGAGGGACACCTGTTTTTT | CASSITSEGHLFF
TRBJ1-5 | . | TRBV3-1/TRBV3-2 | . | TGTGCCAGCAGCCAGGCCTCGGGGAATCAGCCCCAGCATTTT | CASSQASGNQPQHF
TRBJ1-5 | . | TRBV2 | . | TGTGCCAGCAGTGAGTTACGGCAGCCCCAGCATTTT | CASSELRQPQHF
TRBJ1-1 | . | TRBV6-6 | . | TGTGCCAGCAGCAGATACAGGGAGAACACTGAAGCTTTCTTT | CASSRYRENTEAFF
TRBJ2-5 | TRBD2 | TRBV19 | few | TGTGCCAGTAGCTCCCCCGCCACTAGCGGGGGGATGGAGACCCAGTACTTC | CASSSPATSGGMETQYF
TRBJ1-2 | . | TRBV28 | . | TGTGCCAGCAGTCTCACACAAAACTATGGCTACACCTTC | CASSLTQNYGYTF
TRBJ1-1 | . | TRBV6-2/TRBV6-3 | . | TGTGCCAGCAGCCTAACGGAGGGCACTGAAGCTTTCTTT | CASSLTEGTEAFF
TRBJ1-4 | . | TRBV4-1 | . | TGCGCCAGCAGCCAAGGGACAGCAACTAATGAAAAACTGTTTTTT | CASSQGTATNEKLFF
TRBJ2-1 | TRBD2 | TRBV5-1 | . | TGCGCCAGCAGCTTGAGCGGGGCTTCCTACAATGAGCAGTTCTTC | CASSLSGASYNEQFF
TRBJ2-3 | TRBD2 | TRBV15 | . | TGTGCCACCAGCAGAGTGGGGCGGGGGGGCTCCACAGATACGCAGTATTTT | CATSRVGRGGSTDTQYF
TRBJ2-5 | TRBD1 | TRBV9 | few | TGTGCCAGCAGCGTAGGTGGGACAGTTAAAGAGACCCAGTACTTC | CASSVGGTVKETQYF
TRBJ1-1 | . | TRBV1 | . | TGCACCAGCAGCCAAAGGAGGTTGAAGAACACTGAAGCTTTCTTT | CTSSQRRLKNTEAFF
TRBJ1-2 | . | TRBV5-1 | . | TGCGCCAGCAGCTCCTTGGAGGCGGGAGGCGGCTACACCTTC | CASSSLEAGGGYTF
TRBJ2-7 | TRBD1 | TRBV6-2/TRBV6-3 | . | TGTGCCAGCAGTTCCTGGGACAGGGGGATCCCCTACGAGCAGTACTTC | CASSSWDRGIPYEQYF
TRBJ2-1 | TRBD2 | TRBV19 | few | TGTGCCAGTAGTGACGGACAGCCTCTAGCGGGAAGCTACAATGAGCAGTTCTTC | CASSDGQPLAGSYNEQFF